This TCR beta chain is drawn from a study of blood T cell repertoires in COVID-19. This CDR3 contains 14 residues. V dropped 3 bases and J dropped 2 bases, with 10 bases sitting between them. The germline CDR1 and CDR2 sequences are LNHDA and SQIVND (reference sequence). In its sample, this clone was seen a few times. Generated by immunoSEQ multiplex PCR, the TCRdb table keeps only in-frame clones and is missing some. The sample consists of some 390,000 clones, nearly 90% of them appearing once. Cohorts were based on clinical histories the participants reported. V and J are TRBV19 and TRBJ2-5; a weak D match, TRBD1 (6 bases). The specimen sequenced was PBMCs or T cells enriched from blood (not recorded which). The clonotype originates from a woman in her 30s who had recovered from COVID-19. This CDR3 reads CASSIDRRQETQYF. In nucleotides, the CDR3 is TGTGCCAGTAGTATCGACAGGAGACAAGAGACCCAGTACTTC.